These T cell receptor beta chains were read from a single sample in a study of blood T cell repertoires in COVID-19. TCRdb's table, derived via immunoSEQ multiplex PCR, lists solely in-frame clones and lacks some. This table holds about 66,000 clones, roughly 77% found once. Sequencing input: peripheral blood. All receptors come from a human donor in a cohort sampled during active COVID-19. Each CDR3 is given with its conserved first and last residue. The D gene is left open where the match is weak. Clone size is shown for a subset of rows, as once, few, many or a class of expanded clone.

>13|.|TRBJ1-1|.|TRBV11-2
TGTGCCAGCGCAGGGGACACGAACACTGAAGCTTTCTTT
CASAGDTNTEAFF
>15|TRBD1|TRBJ2-7|.|TRBV5-4
TGTGCCAGCAGCTTGGGGGGACAGGCTCACTACGAGCAGTACTTC
CASSLGGQAHYEQYF
>15|.|TRBJ1-6|.|TRBV3-1/TRBV3-2
TGTGCCAGCAGCCAAGACGGGAGAATAAATTCACCCCTCCACTTT
CASSQDGRINSPLHF
>14|.|TRBJ2-7|.|TRBV11-3
TGTGCCAGCAGCCCCACAGGGGAGGCCGACGAGCAGTACTTC
CASSPTGEADEQYF
>15|TRBD2|TRBJ2-3|.|TRBV28
TGTGCCAGCAGCTATGGGACTAGCGGGACGGGTACGCAGTATTTT
CASSYGTSGTGTQYF
>16|TRBD1|TRBJ2-7|medium-sized|TRBV7-9
TGTGCCAGCAGCTACAGCCCAGACAGGGCCAGCAACGAGCAGTACTTC
CASSYSPDRASNEQYF
>16|TRBD1|TRBJ2-3|.|TRBV28
TGTGCCAGCAGTCGGATTAGGGGACAGGGGTTCGATACGCAGTATTTT
CASSRIRGQGFDTQYF
>13|TRBD1|TRBJ1-2|.|TRBV6-2/TRBV6-3
TGTGCCAGCAGTGGGACAGTTAACTATGGCTACACCTTC
CASSGTVNYGYTF
>14|TRBD1|TRBJ1-6|.|TRBV5-1
TGCGCCACCAGATTGACAGGGAATAATTCACCCCTCCACTTT
CATRLTGNNSPLHF
>17|TRBD2|TRBJ2-7|.|TRBV18
TGTGCCAGCTCACAGGGGACTAGCGGGAGAGGGACCTACGAGCAGTACTTC
CASSQGTSGRGTYEQYF